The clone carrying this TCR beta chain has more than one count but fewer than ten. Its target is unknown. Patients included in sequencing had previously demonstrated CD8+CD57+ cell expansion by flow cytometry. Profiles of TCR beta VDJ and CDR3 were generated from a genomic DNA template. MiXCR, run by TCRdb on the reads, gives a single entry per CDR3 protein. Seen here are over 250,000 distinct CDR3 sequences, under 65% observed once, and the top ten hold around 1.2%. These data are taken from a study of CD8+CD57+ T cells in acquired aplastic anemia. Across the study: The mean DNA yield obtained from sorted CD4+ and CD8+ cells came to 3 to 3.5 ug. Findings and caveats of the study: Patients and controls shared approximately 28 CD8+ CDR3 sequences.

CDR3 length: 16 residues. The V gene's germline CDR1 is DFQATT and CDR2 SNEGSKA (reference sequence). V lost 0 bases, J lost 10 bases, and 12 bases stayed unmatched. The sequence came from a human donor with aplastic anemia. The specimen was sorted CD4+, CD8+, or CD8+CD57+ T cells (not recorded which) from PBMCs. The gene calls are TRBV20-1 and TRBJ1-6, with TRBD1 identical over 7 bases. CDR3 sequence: CSARDMGTAIGSPLHF. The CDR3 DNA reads TGCAGTGCTAGAGATATGGGGACAGCCATAGGCTCACCCCTCCACTTT.